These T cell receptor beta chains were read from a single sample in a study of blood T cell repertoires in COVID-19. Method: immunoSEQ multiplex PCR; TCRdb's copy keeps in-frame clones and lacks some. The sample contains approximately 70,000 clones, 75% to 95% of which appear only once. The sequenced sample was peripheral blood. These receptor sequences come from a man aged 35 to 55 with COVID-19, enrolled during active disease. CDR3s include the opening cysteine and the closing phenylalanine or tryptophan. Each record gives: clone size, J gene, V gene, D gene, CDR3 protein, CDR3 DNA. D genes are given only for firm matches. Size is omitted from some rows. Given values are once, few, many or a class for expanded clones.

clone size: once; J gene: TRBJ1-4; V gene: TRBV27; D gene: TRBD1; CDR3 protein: CASSPRQGPNEKLFF; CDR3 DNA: TGTGCCAGCAGTCCCAGACAGGGGCCAAATGAAAAACTGTTTTTT
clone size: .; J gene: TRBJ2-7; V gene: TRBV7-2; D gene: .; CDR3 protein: CASSLEFSAYEQYF; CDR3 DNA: TGTGCCAGCAGCTTAGAATTCTCAGCCTACGAGCAGTACTTC
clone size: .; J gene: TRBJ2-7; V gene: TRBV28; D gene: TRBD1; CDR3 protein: CASSARDRALWEQYF; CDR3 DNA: TGTGCCAGCAGTGCCCGGGACAGGGCACTATGGGAGCAGTACTTC
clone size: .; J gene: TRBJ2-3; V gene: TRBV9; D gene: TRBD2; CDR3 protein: CASSVTTSGGAEDTQYF; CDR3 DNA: TGTGCCAGCAGCGTAACCACTAGCGGGGGGGCCGAAGATACGCAGTATTTT
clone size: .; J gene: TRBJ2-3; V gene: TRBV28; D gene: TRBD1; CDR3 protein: CASSLRQGGTDTQYF; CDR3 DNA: TGTGCCAGCAGCCTCAGACAGGGGGGCACAGATACGCAGTATTTT
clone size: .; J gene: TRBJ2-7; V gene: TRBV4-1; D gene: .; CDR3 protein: CASSHRKEGYEQYF; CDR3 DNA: TGCGCCAGCAGCCACCGTAAGGAGGGCTACGAGCAGTACTTC
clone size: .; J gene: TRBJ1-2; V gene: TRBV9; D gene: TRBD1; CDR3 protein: CASSVEGQSSYGYTF; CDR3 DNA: TGTGCCAGCAGCGTGGAGGGACAGTCCTCATATGGCTACACCTTC
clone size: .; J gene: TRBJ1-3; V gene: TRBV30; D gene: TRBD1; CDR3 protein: CAWSRTGTSSGNTIYF; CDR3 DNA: TGTGCCTGGAGTAGGACAGGAACGAGCTCTGGAAACACCATATATTTT
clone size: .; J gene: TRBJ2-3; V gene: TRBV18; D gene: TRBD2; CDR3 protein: CASSPRATSGGRDTQYF; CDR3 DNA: TGTGCCAGCTCACCGCGCGCGACTAGCGGGGGGCGTGATACGCAGTATTTT
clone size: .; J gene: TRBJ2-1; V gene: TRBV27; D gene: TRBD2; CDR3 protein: CASSLEAGGPGDNEQFF; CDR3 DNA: TGTGCCAGCAGTTTAGAGGCGGGGGGCCCGGGTGACAATGAGCAGTTCTTC
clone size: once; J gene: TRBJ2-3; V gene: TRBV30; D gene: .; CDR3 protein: CAWSVAGLDTQYF; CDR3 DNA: TGTGCCTGGAGTGTTGCCGGTTTAGATACGCAGTATTTT
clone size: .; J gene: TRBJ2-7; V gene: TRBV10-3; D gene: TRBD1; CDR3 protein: CAISPGQARHRDTYEQYF; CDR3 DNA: TGTGCCATCAGCCCGGGACAGGCTCGCCATAGGGATACCTACGAGCAGTACTTC
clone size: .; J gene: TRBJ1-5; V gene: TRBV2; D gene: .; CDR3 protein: CASSENRGPQHF; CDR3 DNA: TGTGCCAGCAGTGAAAATAGGGGGCCCCAGCATTTT
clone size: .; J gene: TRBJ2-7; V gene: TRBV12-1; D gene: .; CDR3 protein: CASSPLGLFYEQYF; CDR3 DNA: TGTGCCAGCAGTCCATTGGGACTATTTTACGAGCAGTACTTC
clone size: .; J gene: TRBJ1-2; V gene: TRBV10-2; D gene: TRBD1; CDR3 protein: CASSESWAGGGYGYTF; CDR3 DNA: TGCGCCAGCAGTGAGTCTTGGGCAGGGGGCGGCTATGGCTACACCTTC
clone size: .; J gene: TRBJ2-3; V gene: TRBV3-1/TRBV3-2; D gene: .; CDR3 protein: CASSHRGADTDTQYF; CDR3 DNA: TGTGCCAGCAGCCATCGGGGGGCTGACACAGATACGCAGTATTTT
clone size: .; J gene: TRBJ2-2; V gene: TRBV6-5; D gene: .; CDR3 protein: CASMRRNTGELFF; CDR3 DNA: TGTGCCAGCATGCGGAGGAACACCGGGGAGCTGTTTTTT